This TCR beta chain was retrieved from a study of cytomegalovirus exposure and HLA in healthy donors. Study observations and caveats: Across donors, most TCRs were seen rarely, yet some public ones were widespread. In a later analysis, TCR beta V- and J-gene trimming was associated with a missense DCLRE1C variant.

About this clone itself: Its antigen is currently unknown.

Primers: 60 Vbeta forward and 13 Jbeta reverse. Libraries were prepared by immunoSEQ multiplex PCR; TCRdb keeps only in-frame clonotypes and omits some of them. The sample contains around 150,000 clones, 60% to 80% of which appear only once. The germline V and J ends were trimmed by 4 bases and 7 bases, with 14 bases remaining between them. The germline V gene has CDR1 SGHNT and CDR2 YYREEE (reference sequence). CDR3 length: 13 residues. This TCR derives from a male donor in good health and CMV-seronegative. The rearrangement links TRBV5-4 to TRBJ1-1; D call uncertain. Sequenced material: PBMCs. The CDR3 protein is CASSPLEGDEAFF. CDR3 DNA sequence: TGTGCCAGCAGCCCTTTGGAGGGTGATGAAGCTTTCTTT.